These T cell receptor beta chains were read from a single sample in a study of blood T cell repertoires in COVID-19. This table comes from immunoSEQ multiplex PCR, and its TCRdb copy is limited to in-frame clones, with some not included. Of 100,000 to 150,000 clones in the sample, around four fifths were seen once. The sequencing sample was made of peripheral blood. These receptors came from a human donor in a cohort sampled during active COVID-19. Each CDR3 is given with its conserved first and last residue. Each record gives: clone size, V gene, D gene, J gene, CDR3 DNA, CDR3 protein. D genes are given only for firm matches. Some rows mark clone size as missing; the rest say once, few, many or name a class of expanded clone.

clone_size: many; v_call: TRBV7-2; d_call: -; j_call: TRBJ1-4; cdr3_nt: TGTGCCAGCAGCCCCTCGTTTTCGGTCGCTGAAAAACTGTTTTTT; cdr3_aa: CASSPSFSVAEKLFF
clone_size: -; v_call: TRBV5-1; d_call: -; j_call: TRBJ2-5; cdr3_nt: TGCGCCAGCAGCTTGGGAGGAGGGGAGACCCAGTACTTC; cdr3_aa: CASSLGGGETQYF
clone_size: -; v_call: TRBV6-5; d_call: -; j_call: TRBJ2-7; cdr3_nt: TGTGCCAGCAGTCTGCCTTCGGGCGAGCAGTACTTC; cdr3_aa: CASSLPSGEQYF
clone_size: -; v_call: TRBV19; d_call: -; j_call: TRBJ2-7; cdr3_nt: TGTGCCAGTAGTATTGGTGGCGGAACCTACGAGCAGTACTTC; cdr3_aa: CASSIGGGTYEQYF
clone_size: -; v_call: TRBV7-2; d_call: -; j_call: TRBJ1-4; cdr3_nt: TGTGCCAGCAGCCGTAAAATTAATGAAAAACTGTTTTTT; cdr3_aa: CASSRKINEKLFF
clone_size: -; v_call: TRBV7-9; d_call: TRBD1; j_call: TRBJ2-1; cdr3_nt: TGTGCCAGCAGCCCGGACAGGGGAAAGCGAAATGAGCAGTTCTTC; cdr3_aa: CASSPDRGKRNEQFF
clone_size: -; v_call: TRBV9; d_call: -; j_call: TRBJ2-7; cdr3_nt: TGTGCCAGCAGCGCCACCCAAGGGAGAGGGGAGCAGTACTTC; cdr3_aa: CASSATQGRGEQYF
clone_size: -; v_call: TRBV2; d_call: -; j_call: TRBJ2-5; cdr3_nt: TGTGCCAGCAGTGACGGAGGCCAAGAGACCCAGTACTTC; cdr3_aa: CASSDGGQETQYF
clone_size: -; v_call: TRBV2; d_call: -; j_call: TRBJ1-1; cdr3_nt: TGTGCCAGCAAGATGGGAGCCGGGAACACTGAAGCTTTCTTT; cdr3_aa: CASKMGAGNTEAFF
clone_size: -; v_call: TRBV6-2/TRBV6-3; d_call: -; j_call: TRBJ1-6; cdr3_nt: TGTGCCAGCAGTTACTCGAACAGCCACAGAACGCAAGACTATAATTCACCCCTCCACTTT; cdr3_aa: CASSYSNSHRTQDYNSPLHF
clone_size: few; v_call: TRBV19; d_call: TRBD2; j_call: TRBJ2-1; cdr3_nt: TGTGCCAGTAGTATCCTACTAGCGCTCTACAATGAGCAGTTCTTC; cdr3_aa: CASSILLALYNEQFF
clone_size: once; v_call: TRBV19; d_call: TRBD1; j_call: TRBJ2-7; cdr3_nt: TGTGCCAGTAGTATAGCGCAGGGGGCCTACGAGCAGTACTTC; cdr3_aa: CASSIAQGAYEQYF
clone_size: -; v_call: TRBV15; d_call: -; j_call: TRBJ1-1; cdr3_nt: TGTGCCACCAGCAGAGCCCCGACAGACAACACTGAAGCTTTCTTT; cdr3_aa: CATSRAPTDNTEAFF
clone_size: -; v_call: TRBV5-1; d_call: TRBD2; j_call: TRBJ2-1; cdr3_nt: TGCGCCAGCAGCTCCCTAGCGGGGGGGCCGGGTGAGCAGTTCTTC; cdr3_aa: CASSSLAGGPGEQFF
clone_size: -; v_call: TRBV10-3; d_call: -; j_call: TRBJ1-6; cdr3_nt: TGTGCCATCAGTGGACGACAGTCCGATAATTCACCCCTCCACTTT; cdr3_aa: CAISGRQSDNSPLHF
clone_size: many; v_call: TRBV6-2/TRBV6-3; d_call: TRBD1; j_call: TRBJ1-1; cdr3_nt: TGTGCCAGCAGTTACTCCGGCAGGGGGCTAGAAGCTTTCTTT; cdr3_aa: CASSYSGRGLEAFF
clone_size: -; v_call: TRBV12-3/TRBV12-4; d_call: -; j_call: TRBJ1-3; cdr3_nt: TGTGCCAGCAGTTTAGGGAGAGGAAACACCATATATTTT; cdr3_aa: CASSLGRGNTIYF
clone_size: -; v_call: TRBV6-5; d_call: TRBD1; j_call: TRBJ2-7; cdr3_nt: TGTGCCAGCAGTTACGGGACAGGAGGGGCCTACGAGCAGTACTTC; cdr3_aa: CASSYGTGGAYEQYF
clone_size: few; v_call: TRBV28; d_call: -; j_call: TRBJ1-6; cdr3_nt: TGTGCCAGCACCCTTCTCCGGGATTCACCCCTCCACTTT; cdr3_aa: CASTLLRDSPLHF
clone_size: few; v_call: TRBV5-6; d_call: -; j_call: TRBJ1-1; cdr3_nt: TGTGCCAGCAGTACGACATATGAAGCTTTCTTT; cdr3_aa: CASSTTYEAFF
clone_size: -; v_call: TRBV30; d_call: -; j_call: TRBJ1-5; cdr3_nt: TGTGCCTGGAGTCGAAGCGGTCAGCCCCAGCATTTT; cdr3_aa: CAWSRSGQPQHF
clone_size: -; v_call: TRBV11-3; d_call: -; j_call: TRBJ1-4; cdr3_nt: TGTGCCAGCACACGGTCTAATGAAAAACTGTTTTTT; cdr3_aa: CASTRSNEKLFF
clone_size: -; v_call: TRBV6-5; d_call: -; j_call: TRBJ2-7; cdr3_nt: TGTGCCAGCAGTCAAAACGTAGCGGATCCCTACGAGCAGTACTTC; cdr3_aa: CASSQNVADPYEQYF
clone_size: -; v_call: TRBV6-2/TRBV6-3; d_call: TRBD1; j_call: TRBJ2-3; cdr3_nt: TGTGCCAGCAGTTCACCGGGACAGGGGTATGAAGATACGCAGTATTTT; cdr3_aa: CASSSPGQGYEDTQYF
clone_size: few; v_call: TRBV28; d_call: -; j_call: TRBJ2-1; cdr3_nt: TGTGCCAGCAGCCTACTAGCCACGAATGAGCAGTTCTTC; cdr3_aa: CASSLLATNEQFF
clone_size: -; v_call: TRBV6-2/TRBV6-3; d_call: -; j_call: TRBJ2-3; cdr3_nt: TGTGCCAGCAGTTACCGACAGTTTAGCACAGATACGCAGTATTTT; cdr3_aa: CASSYRQFSTDTQYF
clone_size: -; v_call: TRBV7-9; d_call: -; j_call: TRBJ2-1; cdr3_nt: TGTGCCAGCAGCCCCCCCGGACTCCCCTACAATGAGCAGTTCTTC; cdr3_aa: CASSPPGLPYNEQFF
clone_size: -; v_call: TRBV29-1; d_call: TRBD1; j_call: TRBJ1-2; cdr3_nt: TGCAGCGTTGAAACGACAGGGGACTATGGCTACACCTTC; cdr3_aa: CSVETTGDYGYTF
clone_size: -; v_call: TRBV5-6; d_call: TRBD1; j_call: TRBJ1-2; cdr3_nt: TGTGCCAGCAGCCGGGGTTTACAGGGGGCGGATGGCTACACCTTC; cdr3_aa: CASSRGLQGADGYTF
clone_size: -; v_call: TRBV18; d_call: -; j_call: TRBJ1-2; cdr3_nt: TGTGCCAGCTCACCACTTTCAACAGGGTTGCCTAACTATGGCTACACCTTC; cdr3_aa: CASSPLSTGLPNYGYTF
clone_size: once; v_call: TRBV28; d_call: -; j_call: TRBJ2-7; cdr3_nt: TGTGCCAGCAGTTTAGGGGTGCTAGCGACTTCCTACGAGCAGTACTTC; cdr3_aa: CASSLGVLATSYEQYF
clone_size: -; v_call: TRBV7-9; d_call: TRBD1; j_call: TRBJ1-6; cdr3_nt: TGTGCCAGCAGCGCGACAGGGACGGCTTCACCCCTCCACTTT; cdr3_aa: CASSATGTASPLHF
clone_size: -; v_call: TRBV20-1; d_call: TRBD2; j_call: TRBJ2-3; cdr3_nt: TGCAGTGCTCGGAGCGGGAATACGCAGTATTTT; cdr3_aa: CSARSGNTQYF
clone_size: -; v_call: TRBV5-1; d_call: -; j_call: TRBJ2-1; cdr3_nt: TGCGCCAGCAGCCGCACTACTACAGGGTTGAGCTACAATGAGCAGTTCTTC; cdr3_aa: CASSRTTTGLSYNEQFF
clone_size: -; v_call: TRBV7-3; d_call: -; j_call: TRBJ2-3; cdr3_nt: TGTGCCAGGACCCTAGAAGATACGCAGTATTTT; cdr3_aa: CARTLEDTQYF
clone_size: -; v_call: TRBV6-2/TRBV6-3; d_call: TRBD1; j_call: TRBJ1-1; cdr3_nt: TGTGCCAGCAGCCCTCGGACAGGGGCCGGTGAAGCTTTCTTT; cdr3_aa: CASSPRTGAGEAFF
clone_size: -; v_call: TRBV21-1; d_call: -; j_call: TRBJ1-2; cdr3_nt: TGTGCCAGCAGCAAAGGCCCCGGACTCCCGCTGGGCTACACCTTC; cdr3_aa: CASSKGPGLPLGYTF
clone_size: -; v_call: TRBV4-3; d_call: TRBD1; j_call: TRBJ1-4; cdr3_nt: TGCGCCAGCAGCCAAGTCCCGGGACAGGAGAGATATAATGAAAAACTGTTTTTT; cdr3_aa: CASSQVPGQERYNEKLFF
clone_size: -; v_call: TRBV3-1/TRBV3-2; d_call: -; j_call: TRBJ1-6; cdr3_nt: TGTGCCAGCAGCCCTGCGATCCCAAATTCACCCCTCCACTTT; cdr3_aa: CASSPAIPNSPLHF
clone_size: -; v_call: TRBV7-6; d_call: TRBD2; j_call: TRBJ2-2; cdr3_nt: TGTGCCAGCAGCTTAACGACTAGCGGGGGGATTACCGGGGAGCTGTTTTTT; cdr3_aa: CASSLTTSGGITGELFF
clone_size: once; v_call: TRBV18; d_call: TRBD1; j_call: TRBJ1-1; cdr3_nt: TGTGCCAGCTCAAAAGGACAGGGTGTAACTGAAGCTTTCTTT; cdr3_aa: CASSKGQGVTEAFF